The clone carrying this T cell receptor (beta chain) was found many times. Its specificity is unknown. This sample stems from a study of T-cell reconstitution after alpha-beta-depleted transplantation in children. This CDR3 has 16 amino acids. V shed 2 bases and J shed 4 bases, with 12 bases lying between them. The V gene's germline CDR1 is ENHRY and CDR2 SYGVKD. A library of TCRbeta sequences, prepared with unique molecular identifiers, was generated. TCRdb redid the calling of the PCR reads with MiXCR, one entry per CDR3 protein. The table includes approximately 300,000 distinct CDR3 sequences, 9.5% to 13% detected once. Findings and limits, study-wide: High day-60 TCRbeta diversity in some patients came from surviving recipient T cells and thymic progenitors. One year after transplant, T-cell counts and diversity came mostly from newly produced T cells.

This receptor was obtained from a male patient between 2 and 15 years old who had a stem cell transplant for chronic granulomatous disease, so the T cells may come from the graft donor. This chain uses TRBV10-3 with TRBJ1-6; D unresolved. The material sequenced was peripheral blood, taken 180 days after TCRalphabeta/CD19-depleted stem cell transplant. The CDR3 spells CAISEAPSGYNSPLHF. Here the CDR3 DNA reads TGTGCCATCAGTGAGGCCCCCTCTGGTTATAATTCACCCCTCCACTTT.